This is a list of T cell receptor beta chains from one sample in a study of blood T cell repertoires in COVID-19. TCRdb's table, derived via immunoSEQ multiplex PCR, lists solely in-frame clones and lacks some. The table records 85,000 to 95,000 clones, 85% to 95% of them present only once. Sequencing was carried out using peripheral blood. These receptors originate from a woman between 50 and 59 years old in a cohort sampled during active COVID-19. Each CDR3 is given with its conserved first and last residue.

j_gene: TRBJ2-7
v_gene: TRBV4-1
CDR3aa: CASSQGLVGLGAYEQYF

j_gene: TRBJ1-1
v_gene: TRBV9
CDR3aa: CASRSSQPFF

j_gene: TRBJ2-3
v_gene: TRBV3-1/TRBV3-2
CDR3aa: CASSFGTYRTDTQYF

j_gene: TRBJ2-7
v_gene: TRBV11-1
CDR3aa: CASSLVPGQGSYEQYF

j_gene: TRBJ2-7
v_gene: TRBV10-1
CDR3aa: CASSSGAAYHEQYF

j_gene: TRBJ2-3
v_gene: TRBV6-5
CDR3aa: CASSTQRGATQYF

j_gene: TRBJ2-5
v_gene: TRBV30
CDR3aa: CAWKGRGSRRETQYF

j_gene: TRBJ1-5
v_gene: TRBV5-4
CDR3aa: CASSAGLNSNQPQHF

j_gene: TRBJ2-3
v_gene: TRBV5-8
CDR3aa: CASSFGLAGGADTQYF

j_gene: TRBJ1-2
v_gene: TRBV19
CDR3aa: CASDGQGRYNYGYTF

j_gene: TRBJ2-3
v_gene: TRBV5-1
CDR3aa: CASSLTGDSTDTQYF

j_gene: TRBJ1-2
v_gene: TRBV7-9
CDR3aa: CASSFRDRGNYGYTF

j_gene: TRBJ1-5
v_gene: TRBV4-1
CDR3aa: CASSQGGGGDRSNQPQHF

j_gene: TRBJ2-3
v_gene: TRBV6-1
CDR3aa: CASSVLAGGGTDTQYF

j_gene: TRBJ2-1
v_gene: TRBV11-2
CDR3aa: CASSLGHGTGLGNEQFF